The rows below give T cell receptor beta chains drawn from one sample of a study of control samples from healthy donors and cancer patients. Produced via immunoSEQ multiplex PCR; TCRdb's table is partial and in-frame only. The data show about 130,000 clones, about 95% seen once. The sequenced sample consisted of blood. The receptors stem from a man aged 25 to 40 in good health. Each CDR3 is given with its conserved first and last residue. A D gene is named only where the DNA matches it firmly. Rows give clone size only sometimes, using once, few, many, or a class for an expanded clone.

d_call j_call v_call clone_size cdr3_aa cdr3_nt
TRBD1 TRBJ1-6 TRBV28 few CASSPGTGKNSPLHF TGTGCCAGCAGTCCCGGGACAGGGAAAAATTCACCCCTCCACTTT
- TRBJ1-1 TRBV2 - CASSETGRKNTEAFF TGTGCCAGCAGTGAAACGGGCAGGAAGAACACTGAAGCTTTCTTT
- TRBJ2-2 TRBV18 - CASSGASRGELFF TGTGCCAGCTCTGGTGCATCGCGGGGGGAGCTGTTTTTT
- TRBJ1-4 TRBV6-2/TRBV6-3 - CASSYDRRVEKLFF TGTGCCAGCAGTTACGACAGGCGAGTTGAAAAACTGTTTTTT
TRBD1 TRBJ1-5 TRBV28 - CASSPTRGLQPQHF TGTGCCAGCAGTCCCACTAGGGGGCTTCAGCCCCAGCATTTT
- TRBJ2-7 TRBV7-9 - CASSLDPLQDEQYF TGTGCCAGCAGCCTTGACCCCCTCCAGGACGAGCAGTACTTC
- TRBJ1-2 TRBV6-5 - CASSYSIGRYGYTF TGTGCCAGCAGTTACTCGATAGGGCGCTATGGCTACACCTTC
- TRBJ2-7 TRBV11-2 - CASSYRDGLYEQYF TGTGCCAGCAGCTACCGGGACGGCCTCTACGAGCAGTACTTC
- TRBJ1-1 TRBV7-2 - CASSLTLNTEAFF TGTGCCAGCAGCTTAACGCTGAACACTGAAGCTTTCTTT
- TRBJ1-1 TRBV5-1 few CASSLVLSNTEAFF TGCGCCAGCAGCTTGGTGTTATCGAACACTGAAGCTTTCTTT
TRBD2 TRBJ2-1 TRBV11-2 - CASSKLAGGGDEQFF TGTGCCAGCAGTAAACTAGCGGGGGGCGGCGATGAGCAGTTCTTC
- TRBJ1-2 TRBV7-2 - CASSLVFSQGGYTF TGTGCCAGCAGCTTAGTTTTTTCGCAGGGAGGCTACACCTTC
- TRBJ2-5 TRBV30 once CAWSLGAPGETQYF TGTGCCTGGAGCCTGGGGGCGCCCGGGGAGACCCAGTACTTC
- TRBJ1-1 TRBV11-2 once CASSLAGRGAGTEAFF TGTGCCAGCAGCTTAGCCGGCCGGGGGGCTGGGACTGAAGCTTTCTTT
- TRBJ2-7 TRBV4-1 - CASSQSPQGIIAYEQYF TGCGCCAGCAGCCAATCCCCCCAGGGGATAATCGCCTACGAGCAGTACTTC
- TRBJ1-1 TRBV6-5 - CASSYSGLRTEAFF TGTGCCAGCAGTTATTCGGGACTTCGGACTGAAGCTTTCTTT
- TRBJ2-3 TRBV7-8 once CASSSDDSTDTQYF TGTGCCAGCAGCTCCGACGATAGCACAGATACGCAGTATTTT
TRBD1 TRBJ1-2 TRBV4-1 - CASSQGTGVVYGYTF TGCGCCAGCAGCCAAGGCACAGGGGTGGTCTATGGCTACACCTTC
- TRBJ2-3 TRBV7-9 once CASSSSTDTQYF TGTGCCAGCAGCTCCAGTACAGATACGCAGTATTTT
TRBD2 TRBJ2-3 TRBV9 - CASSSTSGGAGDTQYF TGTGCCAGCTCATCGACTAGCGGGGGGGCCGGAGATACGCAGTATTTT
- TRBJ2-3 TRBV9 - CASSRDWSTDTQYF TGTGCCAGTAGCCGGGACTGGAGCACAGATACGCAGTATTTT
- TRBJ1-4 TRBV29-1 - CSVATATNEKLFF TGCAGCGTTGCGACGGCAACTAATGAAAAACTGTTTTTT
TRBD1 TRBJ1-5 TRBV2 - CASSAGTGRDQPQHF TGTGCCAGCAGTGCTGGGACAGGGAGGGATCAGCCCCAGCATTTT
- TRBJ2-7 TRBV11-2 - CASSLDRSRVRDGQYF TGTGCCAGCAGCTTAGATCGATCCAGGGTGAGGGACGGGCAGTACTTC
TRBD2 TRBJ2-3 TRBV6-5 - CASSYGGGRTDTQYF TGTGCCAGCAGTTACGGGGGGGGACGCACAGATACGCAGTATTTT
TRBD2 TRBJ2-3 TRBV4-3 - CASSQVTSGGELSTDTQYF TGCGCCAGCAGCCAAGTGACTAGCGGGGGAGAACTTAGCACAGATACGCAGTATTTT
- TRBJ1-6 TRBV3-1/TRBV3-2 - CASRGIDNSPLHF TGTGCGTCGAGGGGGATTGATAATTCACCCCTCCACTTT
- TRBJ1-6 TRBV25-1 - CASQLQGSYSPLHF TGTGCCAGCCAACTGCAGGGCTCGTATTCACCCCTCCACTTT
- TRBJ2-5 TRBV6-2/TRBV6-3 - CASSYETSGWETQYF TGTGCCAGCAGTTATGAAACTAGTGGATGGGAGACCCAGTACTTC
- TRBJ2-7 TRBV3-1/TRBV3-2 - CASSQRKTGDTYEQYF TGTGCCAGCAGCCAGAGAAAGACAGGCGACACCTACGAGCAGTACTTC
- TRBJ2-7 TRBV4-3 few CASSQDVPGSGYEQYF TGCGCCAGCAGCCAAGATGTTCCGGGGTCGGGCTACGAGCAGTACTTC
- TRBJ2-2 TRBV5-8 once CAYRGGVFPGELFF TGTGCCTATAGGGGAGGCGTTTTTCCCGGGGAGCTGTTTTTT
- TRBJ1-1 TRBV7-9 - CASSLGNPGNAF TGTGCCAGCAGCTTAGGTAATCCAGGGAACGCGTTT
- TRBJ2-2 TRBV19 - CASSIWGGDTGELFF TGTGCCAGTAGTATTTGGGGAGGAGACACCGGGGAGCTGTTTTTT
- TRBJ1-1 TRBV3-1/TRBV3-2 - CASSQVNEAFF TGTGCCAGCAGCCAAGTCAACGAAGCTTTCTTT
- TRBJ1-5 TRBV3-1/TRBV3-2 - CASSLPGQPQHF TGTGCCAGCAGCCTCCCGGGACAGCCCCAGCATTTT
- TRBJ2-2 TRBV5-5 - CASSLGGGYTGELFF TGTGCCAGCAGCTTAGGAGGTGGATACACCGGGGAGCTGTTTTTT
TRBD2 TRBJ2-1 TRBV7-2 - CASSLEGVAGYNEQFF TGTGCCAGCAGCTTAGAGGGAGTAGCGGGGTACAATGAGCAGTTCTTC
TRBD2 TRBJ2-5 TRBV27 - CASSPVILAGNQETQYF TGTGCCAGCAGTCCCGTTATACTAGCGGGGAATCAAGAGACCCAGTACTTC
TRBD1 TRBJ2-7 TRBV2 - CASKRDRDYEQYF TGTGCCAGCAAACGAGACAGGGACTACGAGCAGTACTTC
TRBD2 TRBJ2-3 TRBV6-5 - CASSYAQRGGTDTQYF TGTGCCAGCAGTTACGCCCAGCGGGGGGGCACAGATACGCAGTATTTT
TRBD1 TRBJ1-5 TRBV28 - CASWDRGFNQPQHF TGTGCCAGTTGGGACAGGGGGTTCAATCAGCCCCAGCATTTT
TRBD2 TRBJ2-1 TRBV6-1 - CASSDPRVSGGRYNEQFF TGTGCCAGCAGTGATCCTAGGGTGAGCGGGGGGAGGTACAATGAGCAGTTCTTC
- TRBJ1-5 TRBV28 - CASRLRNQPQHF TGTGCCAGCAGGCTTCGTAATCAGCCCCAGCATTTT
- TRBJ2-7 TRBV3-1/TRBV3-2 - CASSQDPERGVTYEQYF TGTGCCAGCAGCCAAGATCCCGAGCGCGGGGTGACCTACGAGCAGTACTTC
TRBD1 TRBJ2-7 TRBV9 - CASSVGQGAGGEQYF TGTGCCAGCAGCGTAGGGCAGGGGGCAGGCGGCGAGCAGTACTTC
- TRBJ1-5 TRBV7-2 - CASSLAPGGWDQPQHF TGTGCCAGCAGCTTAGCGCCCGGGGGCTGGGATCAGCCCCAGCATTTT
- TRBJ2-2 TRBV19 - CASSPPKSGELFF TGTGCCAGTAGCCCCCCGAAGTCCGGGGAGCTGTTTTTT
- TRBJ1-3 TRBV6-6 - CASSSPGRIGNTIYF TGTGCCAGCAGTTCACCGGGCCGCATTGGAAACACCATATATTTT
- TRBJ1-3 TRBV6-5 - CASSYGPGNTIYF TGTGCCAGCAGTTACGGCCCTGGAAACACCATATATTTT
- TRBJ2-1 TRBV7-9 - CASSLVGNEQFF TGTGCCAGCAGCTTAGTCGGGAATGAGCAGTTCTTC
- TRBJ2-7 TRBV4-3 - CASSQGGLYEQYF TGCGCCAGCAGCCAAGGGGGCCTCTACGAGCAGTACTTC